This T cell receptor beta chain derives from a study of T cell responses to AZD1222 COVID-19 vaccine. Whole-study findings and limits: The study sampled repertoires only after the peak T cell response.

As concerns this clone: Its antigen is still unknown.

The germline CDR1 and CDR2 sequences are SGHRS and YFSETQ. V shed 2 bases and J 4 bases; nucleotides not matched to a gene: 0. This CDR3 is built from 13 residues. Using immunoSEQ multiplex PCR, the repertoire was profiled, and TCRdb retains in-frame clones only, with some absent. The sample yields 15,000 to 19,000 clones, about 87% seen once. The origin of this receptor is an adult who received the AZD1222 COVID-19 vaccine. The sequenced sample was peripheral blood, obtained 28 days after the second AZD1222 dose. This chain connects TRBV5-1 to TRBJ2-3, with 8 bases matching TRBD2. The CDR3: CASSFSGADTQYF. The CDR3 nucleotides read TGCGCCAGCAGCTTTAGCGGGGCAGATACGCAGTATTTT.